This entry features one T cell receptor (beta chain) sequence. What it binds is not known. Everyone in the study who had HIV was treated in the United States. This entry comes from a study of long-term antiretroviral therapy in people with HIV. Study-level results: The study collected no data on ART adherence, viral resistance or therapy changes. Post-treatment diversity went higher with ART but stayed below transplant donor controls.

Sequencing used immunoSEQ v3.0 at survey level. Sequencing used immunoSEQ multiplex PCR; TCRdb keeps in-frame clones, though not all of them. This sample yields about 24,000 clones, of which approximately 83% are seen a single time; roughly 16% belongs to the top ten. With 0 bases removed from V and 7 bases from J, the gap between germline ends came to 12 bases. The CDR3 has 14 amino acids. Germline CDR1 is MNHEY and CDR2 is SVGAGI. The chain employs TRBV6-5 and TRBJ2-5; D ambiguous. The clonotype comes from a young man with HIV. Sequenced material: unsorted PBMCs, taken roughly 4.5 years after starting antiretroviral therapy. The CDR3 DNA reads TGTGCCAGCAGTTACTCGTCGGCGCCTTCGACCCAGTACTTC. Its translation: CASSYSSAPSTQYF.